This entry is about one T cell receptor beta chain. What it binds is not known. V shed 3 bases and J shed 1 base, with 14 bases lying between them. The germline V gene encodes CDR1 SGDLS and CDR2 YYNGEE. This CDR3 has 16 residues. This sample is part of a study of shared clonotypes between healthy human individuals. Study details: Each donor's CD8 memory used one plate, CD8 naive two, each CD4 subset three.

Findings and limits, study-wide: An anticipated effect of sequencing depth on clonotype sharing among donors was recognized. Clonotypes shared by all four sorted-subset donors had higher generation probabilities than non-shared clonotypes.

The data were produced by immunoSEQ multiplex PCR, yet TCRdb's version contains in-frame clones alone and is incomplete. The sample consists of under 2.5 million clones, 80% to 95% of them appearing once. V gene TRBV9 combines with J gene TRBJ2-1, with D hard to call. Input material: naive CD4+ T cells from PBMCs. As for subset: CD45RA+ positively selected. The TCR originated in a man between 18 and 35 years old in good health. Some clones in this sample may be carry-over from other donors' samples. CDR3 sequence: CASSGPNGQSYNEQFF. The CDR3 nucleotides are TGTGCCAGCAGCGGTCCAAACGGGCAGTCCTACAATGAGCAGTTCTTC.